This T cell receptor beta chain was sequenced for a study of blood T cell repertoires in COVID-19. The assay was immunoSEQ multiplex PCR, and TCRdb's table has in-frame clones only and misses some. This sample yields under 300,000 clones, of which 65% to 80% are seen a single time; approximately 4% belongs to the top ten. The CDR3 is 14 residues long. Germline V gene sequence: CDR1 LGHDT, CDR2 YNNKEL (reference sequence). Between the trimmed V and J ends, which lost 5 bases and 6 bases, there was a span of 15 bases. The rearrangement links TRBV3-1 (or the pseudogene TRBV3-2) to TRBJ2-3; possibly TRBD2 for D (5 bases). The sequenced sample was peripheral blood. The sequence came from a woman in her thirties or forties with active or convalescent COVID-19. CDR3: CASSELGNWDTQYF. Here the CDR3 DNA reads TGTGCCAGCAGCGAACTAGGAAATTGGGATACGCAGTATTTT.